This entry lists 10 T cell receptor beta chains sequenced from one sample in a study of CD8 T cells in Susac syndrome. Reverse transcription used roughly 0.5 to 1 ug RNA and random hexamers. TCRdb re-called the immunoSEQ multiplex PCR reads through MiXCR, storing one row per CDR3 protein. This sample has about 140,000 distinct CDR3 sequences, with 85% to 95% found just once. The sample consisted of CD4+ T cells from PBMCs. Receptors were obtained from a human donor with Susac syndrome.

The V and J genes are TRBV20-1 and TRBJ2-4; 7 bases align to TRBD2. The V and J ends lost 6 bases and 5 bases, in that order; junction bases with no gene match: 16. The CDR3 has 16 amino acids. From germline, CDR1 is DFQATT and CDR2 SNEGSKA (reference sequence). CDR3 loop: CSARMGRAGFQNIQYF. CDR3 nucleotides: TGCAGTGCGAGGATGGGGAGGGCCGGGTTCCAAAACATTCAGTACTTC.

The V call is TRBV7-9, the J call TRBJ1-6; TRBD1 matches 9 bases. Germline V gives CDR1 SEHNR, CDR2 FQNEAQ (reference sequence). This CDR3 region has 14 residues. V dropped 2 bases and J dropped 10; count of bases not matched to a gene: 3. CDR3 region: CASSLRTGESPLHF. The CDR3 DNA sequence: TGTGCCAGCAGCTTAAGGACAGGGGAATCACCCCTCCACTTT.

The J gene is TRBJ2-5, the V gene TRBV5-6; D not resolved. Trimming removed 2 bases at V and 2 bases at J, with 10 bases between. CDR1 is SGHDT, CDR2 YYEEEE, per germline. The CDR3 length is 14 residues. The CDR3 nucleotides read TGTGCCAGCAGCTTCTTTGGGTTTCAAGAGACCCAGTACTTC. The encoded protein is CASSFFGFQETQYF.

J is TRBJ1-2 and V is TRBV20-1, with D hard to call. Germline V gives CDR1 DFQATT, CDR2 SNEGSKA (reference sequence). CDR3 length equals 12 residues. Between the trimmed V and J ends, which lost 1 base and 7 bases, there was a span of 10 bases. The CDR3 is CSARVGKGGYTF. DNA for the CDR3: TGCAGTGCTAGAGTGGGAAAGGGTGGCTACACCTTC.

The rearrangement uses TRBV20-1 and TRBJ2-4; perhaps TRBD1 as D (5 bases). V was clipped by 3 bases and J by 6 bases, with 9 bases between them. Germline CDR1 reads DFQATT; CDR2 reads SNEGSKA (reference sequence). The length of the CDR3 is 12 residues. CDR3 sequence (DNA): TGCAGTGCTAGTACAGGCCGAAACATTCAGTACTTC. It is translated as CSASTGRNIQYF.

The rearrangement links TRBV25-1 to TRBJ2-1; 10 bases match TRBD2. From germline, CDR1 is MGHDK and CDR2 SYGVNS. The CDR3 is made up of 17 amino acids. Unmatched junction bases numbered 11, after V lost 2 bases and J lost 7 bases. CDR3 in DNA: TGTGCCAGCAGTGAACCCCTCAGCGGGGGGGGATGGAATGAGCAGTTCTTC. It is translated as CASSEPLSGGGWNEQFF. Based on the CDR3 plus reference TRBV25-1 and TRBJ2-1, the full variable domain is EADIYQTPRYLVIGTGKKITLECSQTMGHDKMYWYQQDPGMELHLIHYSYGVNSTEKGDLSSESTVSRIRTEHFPLTLESARPSHTSQYLCASSEPLSGGGWNEQFFGPGTRLTVL.

V gene TRBV5-1 combines with J gene TRBJ2-5, with 9 bases aligning to TRBD1. The germline gives CDR1 SGHRS, CDR2 YFSETQ. The junction had 5 bases not matched to a gene; V was cut back by 6 bases and J by 5 bases. The CDR3 has 13 amino acids. The CDR3 DNA follows: TGCGCCAGCAACACCGGACAGGGGGAGACCCAGTACTTC. This translates into CASNTGQGETQYF. Combining the CDR3 with reference TRBV5-1 and TRBJ2-5 gives the whole variable domain KAGVTQTPRYLIKTRGQQVTLSCSPISGHRSVSWYQQTPGQGLQFLFEYFSETQRNKGNFPGRFSGRQFSNSRSEMNVSTLELGDSALYLCASNTGQGETQYFGPGTRLLVL.

This chain joins TRBV3-1 and TRBJ1-5, with D possibly being TRBD1 (5 bases). CDR3 length equals 12 residues. The V end lost 0 bases, the J end lost 10 bases, and 7 bases lay between the germline ends. Germline values: CDR1 LGHDT, CDR2 YNNKEL (reference sequence). In DNA form, the CDR3 reads TGTGCCAGCAGCCAAGAGGGGCTACCCCAGCATTTT. Amino acids: CASSQEGLPQHF.

V is TRBV12-3 or TRBV12-4 and J is TRBJ1-1, with unresolved D. The CDR3 is 13 residues long. V lost 0 bases to trimming and J lost 6 bases, with 8 bases between them. Written as DNA, the CDR3 is TGTGCCAGCAGTTTAGCTGGGGTCCCTGAAGCTTTCTTT. Its protein product is CASSLAGVPEAFF.

The chain couples TRBV25-1 to TRBJ1-5, with D possibly TRBD1 on 6 matching bases. The CDR3 covers 15 residues. Germline V gives CDR1 MGHDK, CDR2 SYGVNS. Trimming left V 3 bases short and J 0 bases short, with 9 bases between. For the CDR3, the DNA is TGTGCCAGCAGTGAGACAGGAAATAGCAATCAGCCCCAGCATTTT. Amino acid sequence: CASSETGNSNQPQHF.